The 11 T cell receptor beta chains below come from one sample, sequenced in a study of molecular identifiers for immune sequencing clone quantification. TCRdb used MiXCR to reprocess the PCR reads, holding one entry per CDR3 protein. The profile shows about 640,000 distinct CDR3 sequences, just under 20% of them singletons. The sequenced sample consisted of naive CD8+ T cells from blood, with Jurkat cell RNA spiked in. Subset described: FACS-sorted CD8+CD4-CCR7+CD45RA+ naive T cells. The receptors originated from a human donor in good health. Some libraries in this study had Jurkat cell RNA spiked in.

The chain couples TRBV6-2 or TRBV6-3 to TRBJ2-3, with TRBD2 matching 9 bases. CDR1 and CDR2 from the germline V gene are MNHEY and SVGEGT. The trim removed 4 bases at V and 5 bases at J, leaving 7 bases unmatched. The CDR3 has 15 residues. Here the CDR3 reads CASSWYSGSVDTQYF. CDR3 nucleotide sequence: TGTGCCAGCAGTTGGTATAGCGGGAGTGTAGATACGCAGTATTTT.

In DNA, the CDR3 is TGCAGTGCTAGCCCCCCGGGATACAACTCCTACAATGAGCAGTTCTTC. Its translation is CSASPPGYNSYNEQFF. The chain is built from TRBV20-1 and TRBJ2-1, with TRBD2 as a possible D gene (5 bases). CDR3 length: 16 residues. V was shortened by 3 bases and J by 0 bases, with 15 bases between the two germline ends. From germline, CDR1 is DFQATT and CDR2 SNEGSKA (reference sequence).

To note about this clonotype: Just one base apart from a much larger clone, this may be a read error. CDR3 bases: TGTGCCAGCGGCTCAGAGGGGACAGGGGGCGCGAGGAACACCGGGGAGCTGTTTTTT. This encodes CASGSEGTGGARNTGELFF. The chain employs TRBV12-3 or TRBV12-4 and TRBJ2-2, with 12 bases fitting TRBD1. CDR3 size: 19 residues. V shed 8 bases, J shed 1 base, and the junction held 14 bases outside the gene matches.

This clonotype was counted ten times or more. This chain joins TRBV7-9 and TRBJ2-7, with D perhaps matching TRBD1 or TRBD2 (5 bases each). Germline values: CDR1 SEHNR, CDR2 FQNEAQ (reference sequence). The V gene lost 5 bases and the J gene lost 2 bases, with 10 bases spanning the gap. This CDR3 is 13 amino acids long. The CDR3 DNA is TGTGCCAGCAGCCGGGACCTTACCTACGAGCAGTACTTC. Its translation: CASSRDLTYEQYF.

The J gene is TRBJ2-7, the V gene TRBV19; D assignment may be TRBD1 or TRBD2 (5 bases each). V was shortened by 4 bases and J by 2 bases, with 15 bases between the two germline ends. In germline, CDR1 is LNHDA, CDR2 SQIVND (reference sequence). The CDR3 is made up of 15 amino acids. The CDR3: CASSTPGAGPYEQYF. The CDR3 DNA reads TGTGCCAGTAGTACCCCTGGGGCGGGTCCCTACGAGCAGTACTTC.

Note on this clonotype: This may arise from a read error, as a much more abundant clone is one base away. The conserved phenylalanine or tryptophan normally closing the CDR3 is absent here, so this likely arose from a read error. This sequence joins TRBV11-2 and TRBJ2-3, with 9 bases aligning to TRBD2. Per the germline V gene, CDR1 is SGHAT and CDR2 is FQNNGV. V dropped 1 base and J dropped 4; count of bases not matched to a gene: 6. The CDR3 consists of 16 residues. The CDR3 here is CASSLVSGRSADTQYY. DNA for the CDR3: TGTGCCAGCAGCTTAGTGAGCGGGAGGTCGGCAGATACGCAGTATTAT.

With regard to this clonotype: This could be a read error, since a much larger clone is one nucleotide away. The chain uses TRBV20-1 and TRBJ1-5; tentatively, D is TRBD1 (6 bases). Germline values: CDR1 DFQATT, CDR2 SNEGSKA (reference sequence). V was clipped by 6 bases and J by 2 bases, with 20 bases between them. The CDR3 runs to 16 residues. The CDR3 here is CSAPRGGSFGNQPQHF. CDR3 DNA sequence: TGCAGTGCACCTCGAGGGGGATCGTTCGGCAATCAGCCCCAGCATTTT.

This clonotype was observed a few times. The gene calls are TRBV28 and TRBJ2-1, with a possible D match to TRBD1 (7 bases). Germline CDR1 and CDR2: MDHEN and SYDVKM. The germline V and J ends were trimmed by 10 bases and 4 bases, with 26 bases remaining between them. The CDR3 has 17 residues. The CDR3 DNA follows: TGTGCCACCCGGCCAGCGGAGGGGGCCATGACTTACAATGAGCAGTTCTTC. Residues: CATRPAEGAMTYNEQFF.

The rearrangement uses TRBV4-3 and TRBJ2-2; D perhaps matches TRBD2 (5 bases). The CDR3 extends over 15 amino acids. The ends were cut back, 1 base at V and 7 bases at J, with 13 bases in the middle. Germline CDR1 and CDR2: LGHNA and YSLEER. The CDR3, as DNA: TGCGCCAGCAGCCAAGGGACCGGACTCATCGGGGAGCTGTTTTTT. The encoded protein is CASSQGTGLIGELFF.

J is TRBJ2-3 and V is TRBV7-9; D is unresolved. CDR3 length: 15 amino acids. The V gene lost 4 bases and the J gene lost 0 bases, with 11 bases spanning the gap. Germline V CDR1 and CDR2: SEHNR, FQNEAQ (reference sequence). CDR3 residues: CASSSSLVSTDTQYF. In DNA form, the CDR3 reads TGTGCCAGCAGCTCCTCTCTGGTCAGCACAGATACGCAGTATTTT.

This chain links TRBV19 with TRBJ2-3; the D is unclear. This CDR3 region has 10 residues. Trimming took 8 bases from V and 4 from J, leaving 4 bases between them. Germline V lookup: CDR1 LNHDA, CDR2 SQIVND (reference sequence). The CDR3 reads CASFSDTQYF. CDR3 DNA sequence: TGTGCCAGTTTCTCAGATACGCAGTATTTT.